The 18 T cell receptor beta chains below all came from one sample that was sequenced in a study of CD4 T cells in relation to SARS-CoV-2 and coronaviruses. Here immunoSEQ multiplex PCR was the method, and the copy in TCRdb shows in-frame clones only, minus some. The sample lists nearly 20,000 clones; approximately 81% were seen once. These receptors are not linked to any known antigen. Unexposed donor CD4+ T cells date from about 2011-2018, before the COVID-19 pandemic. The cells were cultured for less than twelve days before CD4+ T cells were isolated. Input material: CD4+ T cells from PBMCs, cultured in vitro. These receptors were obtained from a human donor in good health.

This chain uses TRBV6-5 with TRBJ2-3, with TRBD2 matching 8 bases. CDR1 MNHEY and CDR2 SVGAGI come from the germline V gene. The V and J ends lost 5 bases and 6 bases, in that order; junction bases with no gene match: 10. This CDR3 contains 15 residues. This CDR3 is CASSSRAGAADTQYF. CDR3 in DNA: TGTGCCAGCAGTAGCAGAGCGGGAGCCGCCGATACGCAGTATTTT.

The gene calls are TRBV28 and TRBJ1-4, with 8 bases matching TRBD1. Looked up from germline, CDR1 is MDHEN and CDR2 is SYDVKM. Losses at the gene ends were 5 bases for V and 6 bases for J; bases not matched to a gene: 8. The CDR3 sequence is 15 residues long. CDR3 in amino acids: CASSLPGQDHEKLFF. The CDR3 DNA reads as TGTGCCAGCAGTCTGCCGGGACAGGACCATGAAAAACTGTTTTTT. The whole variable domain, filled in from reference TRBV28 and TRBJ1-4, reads DVKVTQSSRYLVKRTGEKVFLECVQDMDHENMFWYRQDPGLGLRLIYFSYDVKMKEKGDIPEGYSVSREKKERFSLILESASTNQTSMYLCASSLPGQDHEKLFFGSGTQLSVL.

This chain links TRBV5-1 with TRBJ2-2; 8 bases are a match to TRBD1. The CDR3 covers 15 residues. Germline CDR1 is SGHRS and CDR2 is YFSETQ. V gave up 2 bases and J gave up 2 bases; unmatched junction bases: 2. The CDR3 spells CASSFQGANTGELFF. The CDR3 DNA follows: TGCGCCAGCAGCTTCCAGGGGGCCAACACCGGGGAGCTGTTTTTT.

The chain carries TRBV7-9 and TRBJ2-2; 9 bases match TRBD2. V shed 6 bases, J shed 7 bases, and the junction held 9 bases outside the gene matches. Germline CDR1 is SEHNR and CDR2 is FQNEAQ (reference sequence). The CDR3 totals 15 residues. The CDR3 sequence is CASSWREGHGGELFF. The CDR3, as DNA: TGTGCCAGCAGTTGGCGGGAGGGCCACGGCGGGGAGCTGTTTTTT.

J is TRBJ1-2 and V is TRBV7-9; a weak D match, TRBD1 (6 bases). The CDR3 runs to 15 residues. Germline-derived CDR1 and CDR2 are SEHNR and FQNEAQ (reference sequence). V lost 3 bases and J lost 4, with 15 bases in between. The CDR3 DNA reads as TGTGCCAGCAGCTTCATCACAGGGAGCCCCTATGGCTACACCTTC. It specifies CASSFITGSPYGYTF.

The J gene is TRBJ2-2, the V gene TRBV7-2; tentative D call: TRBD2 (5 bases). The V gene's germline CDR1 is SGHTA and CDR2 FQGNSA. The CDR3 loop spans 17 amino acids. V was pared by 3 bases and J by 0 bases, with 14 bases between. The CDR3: CASSFSAATANTGELFF. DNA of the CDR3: TGTGCCAGCAGCTTTTCAGCGGCCACAGCGAACACCGGGGAGCTGTTTTTT.

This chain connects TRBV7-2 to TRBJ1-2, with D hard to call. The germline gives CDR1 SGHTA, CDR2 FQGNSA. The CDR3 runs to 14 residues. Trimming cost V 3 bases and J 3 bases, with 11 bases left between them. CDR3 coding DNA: TGTGCCAGCAGCTTCGGGATAGGCCACTATGGCTACACCTTC. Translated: CASSFGIGHYGYTF. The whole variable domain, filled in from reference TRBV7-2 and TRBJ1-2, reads GAGVSQSPSNKVTEKGKDVELRCDPISGHTALYWYRQSLGQGLEFLIYFQGNSAPDKSGLPSDRFSAERTGGSVSTLTIQRTQQEDSAVYLCASSFGIGHYGYTFGSGTRLTVV.

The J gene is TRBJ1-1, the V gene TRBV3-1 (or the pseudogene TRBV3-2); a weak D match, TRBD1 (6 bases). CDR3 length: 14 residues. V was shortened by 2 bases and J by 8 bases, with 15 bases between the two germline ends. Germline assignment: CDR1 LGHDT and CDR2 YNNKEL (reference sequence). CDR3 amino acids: CASSQSRTVVEAFF. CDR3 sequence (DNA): TGTGCCAGCAGCCAATCCCGGACAGTGGTCGAAGCTTTCTTT.

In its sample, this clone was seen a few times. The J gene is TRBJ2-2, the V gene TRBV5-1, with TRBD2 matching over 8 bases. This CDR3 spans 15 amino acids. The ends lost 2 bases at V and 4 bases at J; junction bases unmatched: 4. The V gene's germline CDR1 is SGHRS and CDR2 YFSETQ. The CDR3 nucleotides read TGCGCCAGCAGCTTCAGCGGGAGAGGCACCGGGGAGCTGTTTTTT. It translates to CASSFSGRGTGELFF.

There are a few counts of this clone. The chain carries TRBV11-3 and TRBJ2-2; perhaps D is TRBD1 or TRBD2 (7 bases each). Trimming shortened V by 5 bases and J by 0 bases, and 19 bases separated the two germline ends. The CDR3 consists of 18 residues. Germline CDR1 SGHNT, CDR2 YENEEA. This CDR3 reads CASSHHQGRGPNTGELFF. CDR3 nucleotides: TGTGCCAGCAGCCACCACCAAGGGAGGGGGCCGAACACCGGGGAGCTGTTTTTT.

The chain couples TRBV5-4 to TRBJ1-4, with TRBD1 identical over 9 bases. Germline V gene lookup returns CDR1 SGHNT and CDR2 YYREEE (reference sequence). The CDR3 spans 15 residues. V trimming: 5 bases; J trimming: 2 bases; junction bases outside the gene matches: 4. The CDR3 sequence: CASSSGQGTNEKLFF. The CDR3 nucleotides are TGTGCCAGCAGTTCCGGACAGGGGACTAATGAAAAACTGTTTTTT. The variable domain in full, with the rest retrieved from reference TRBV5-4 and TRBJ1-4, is ETGVTQSPTHLIKTRGQQVTLRCSSQSGHNTVSWYQQALGQGPQFIFQYYREEENGRGNFPPRFSGLQFPNYSSELNVNALELDDSALYLCASSSGQGTNEKLFFGSGTQLSVL.

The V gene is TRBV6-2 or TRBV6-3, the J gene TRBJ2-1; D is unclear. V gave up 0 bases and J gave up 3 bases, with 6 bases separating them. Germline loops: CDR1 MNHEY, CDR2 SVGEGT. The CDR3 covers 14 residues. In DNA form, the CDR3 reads TGTGCCAGCAGTTACTCGGTCGGCTACAATGAGCAGTTCTTC. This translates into CASSYSVGYNEQFF.

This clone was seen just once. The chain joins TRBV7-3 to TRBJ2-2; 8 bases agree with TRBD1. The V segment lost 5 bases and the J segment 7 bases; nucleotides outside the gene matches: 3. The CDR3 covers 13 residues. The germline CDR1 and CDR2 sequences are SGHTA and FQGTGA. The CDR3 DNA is TGTGCCAGCAGCAACGACAGGGGCGGGGAGCTGTTTTTT. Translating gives CASSNDRGGELFF.

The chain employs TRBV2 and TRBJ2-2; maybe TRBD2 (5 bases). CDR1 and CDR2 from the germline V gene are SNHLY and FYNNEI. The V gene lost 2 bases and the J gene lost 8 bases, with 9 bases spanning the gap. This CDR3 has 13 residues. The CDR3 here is CASSERGVGELFF. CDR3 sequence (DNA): TGTGCCAGCAGTGAACGGGGAGTGGGGGAGCTGTTTTTT.

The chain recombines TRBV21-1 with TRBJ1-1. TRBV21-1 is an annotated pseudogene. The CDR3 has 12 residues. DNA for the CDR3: TGTGCCAGCAGCAAAGCTGAGCCTGAAGCTTTCTTT. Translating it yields CASSKAEPEAFF.

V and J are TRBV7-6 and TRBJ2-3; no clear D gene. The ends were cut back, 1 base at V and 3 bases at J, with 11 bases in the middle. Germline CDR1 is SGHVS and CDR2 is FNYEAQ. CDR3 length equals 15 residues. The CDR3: CASSLGPTETDTQYF. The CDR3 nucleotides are TGTGCCAGCAGCTTAGGTCCTACGGAGACAGATACGCAGTATTTT.

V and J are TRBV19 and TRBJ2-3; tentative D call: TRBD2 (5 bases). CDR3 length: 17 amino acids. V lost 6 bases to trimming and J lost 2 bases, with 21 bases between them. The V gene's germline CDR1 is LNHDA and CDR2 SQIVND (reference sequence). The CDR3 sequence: CASSLSFGSAHTDTQYF. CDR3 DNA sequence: TGTGCCAGTAGCCTATCGTTCGGTAGCGCCCACACAGATACGCAGTATTTT.

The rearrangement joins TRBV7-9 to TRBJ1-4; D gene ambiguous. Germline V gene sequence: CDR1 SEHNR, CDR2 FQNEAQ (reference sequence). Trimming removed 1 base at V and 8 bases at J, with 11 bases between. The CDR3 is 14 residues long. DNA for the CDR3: TGTGCCAGCAGCTTAGAATCCAGGAACGAAAAACTGTTTTTT. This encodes CASSLESRNEKLFF.